A single sample is the source of the 26 T cell receptor beta chains below, sequenced in a study of T cells in Graves' hyperthyroidism and ophthalmopathy. Template material for amplifying TCR beta CDR3 regions consisted of RNA transcripts. A first-round RT-PCR of the TCR CDR3 used the HTBI primer set. MiXCR, applied by TCRdb to the multiplex PCR reads, yields one record per CDR3 protein. This table holds over 200,000 distinct CDR3 sequences, 15% to 20% found once. Sequences were obtained from blood. The origin of the receptors is a man aged 35-49 years with Graves' hyperthyroidism.

This clonotype was detected many times. This CDR3 is CASIPPPYEQYF. For the CDR3, the DNA is TGTGCCAGCATCCCCCCTCCGTACGAGCAGTACTTC. The chain couples TRBV27 to TRBJ2-7; D unresolved. V was shortened by 7 bases and J by 4 bases, with 11 bases between the two germline ends. Per the germline V gene, CDR1 is MNHEY and CDR2 is SMNVEV (reference sequence). The CDR3 length is 12 residues.

The chain joins TRBV7-8 to TRBJ1-2; 9 bases align to TRBD1. Germline CDR1 reads SGHVS; CDR2 reads FQNEAQ. The CDR3 spans 16 residues. With V trimmed by 0 bases and J by 2 bases, 4 bases remained unmatched. DNA of the CDR3: TGTGCCAGCAGCTTAGCAAGGGACAGGGCCAACTATGGCTACACCTTC. It encodes CASSLARDRANYGYTF. Complete variable domain (other parts from reference TRBV7-8 and TRBJ1-2): GAGVSQSPRYKVAKRGQDVALRCDPISGHVSLFWYQQALGQGPEFLTYFQNEAQLDKSGLPSDRFFAERPEGSVSTLKIQRTQQEDSAVYLCASSLARDRANYGYTFGSGTRLTVV.

This clonotype was counted only a few times. The V and J genes are TRBV5-4 and TRBJ2-2, with D unresolved. CDR1 is SGHNT, CDR2 YYREEE, per germline (reference sequence). This CDR3 comprises 16 residues. Trimming cost V 0 bases and J 2 bases, with 11 bases left between them. The CDR3 DNA reads as TGTGCCAGCAGCTTGGTGGCAGGCGATAACACCGGGGAGCTGTTTTTT. Translation gives CASSLVAGDNTGELFF.

This clonotype was seen many times. The rearrangement links TRBV27 to TRBJ2-5; TRBD2 aligns across 13 bases. The junction had 5 bases not matched to a gene; V was cut back by 6 bases and J by 4 bases. The germline V gene encodes CDR1 MNHEY and CDR2 SMNVEV (reference sequence). The CDR3 spans 15 residues. Here the CDR3 DNA reads TGTGCCAGCAGCTTCACTAGCGGGGGGGGAGAGACCCAGTACTTC. Residues: CASSFTSGGGETQYF.

The chain joins TRBV10-3 to TRBJ2-3; 9 bases line up with TRBD2. After removal of 4 bases from V and 1 base from J, the junction contained 6 bases not matched to a gene. CDR3 size: 16 residues. Germline V lookup: CDR1 ENHRY, CDR2 SYGVKD. The CDR3 loop reads CAISGISGSGTDTQYF. The CDR3 nucleotides are TGTGCCATCAGTGGGATTAGCGGGAGCGGCACAGATACGCAGTATTTT.

Points on this clonotype: This may be a read error, as it is one base from a much larger clone. Without the conserved terminal phenylalanine or tryptophan, this CDR3 likely stems from a read error. V gene TRBV28 combines with J gene TRBJ1-5; no clear D gene. The length of the CDR3 is 17 residues. V lost 6 bases and J lost 0, with 18 bases in between. Looked up from germline, CDR1 is MDHEN and CDR2 is SYDVKM. Here the CDR3 DNA reads TGTGCCAGCAGAGCCCTAAATAGGGTGTATAGCAATCAGCCCCAGCATTCT. Amino acid sequence: CASRALNRVYSNQPQHS.

This clonotype was detected a few times. V gene TRBV9 combines with J gene TRBJ2-1; tentative D call: TRBD2 (7 bases). In germline, CDR1 is SGDLS, CDR2 YYNGEE. Trimming removed 0 bases at V and 10 bases at J, with 20 bases between. CDR3 size: 16 residues. The CDR3 DNA follows: TGTGCCAGCAGCGTAGTTGCGGGGGCCTCTCAAGGCGAGCAGTTCTTC. Encoded protein: CASSVVAGASQGEQFF.

This clonotype showed up many times. J is TRBJ2-1 and V is TRBV3-1; TRBD2 agrees at 9 bases. CDR1 and CDR2 (germline): LGHDT, YNNKEL (reference sequence). This CDR3 has 15 residues. The V gene end was trimmed by 4 bases and the J gene end by 4 bases; junction bases not matched to a gene: 5. CDR3 sequence reads: CASSLLAGTYNEQFF. The CDR3 region has the DNA TGTGCCAGCAGCCTTCTAGCGGGGACATACAATGAGCAGTTCTTC.

The rearrangement uses TRBV9 and TRBJ2-3, with 8 bases lining up with TRBD2. With 3 bases clipped from V and 5 bases from J, the junction kept 5 bases outside the gene matches. The CDR3 length is 14 residues. Per the germline V gene, CDR1 is SGDLS and CDR2 is YYNGEE. The chain's CDR3 is CASSASGGQDTQYF. CDR3 bases: TGTGCCAGCAGCGCCTCGGGGGGGCAAGATACGCAGTATTTT. The variable domain in full, completed from reference TRBV9 and TRBJ2-3, reads DSGVTQTPKHLITATGQRVTLRCSPRSGDLSVYWYQQSLDQGLQFLIQYYNGEERAKGNILERFSAQQFPDLHSELNLSSLELGDSALYFCASSASGGQDTQYFGPGTRLTVL.

Only a few counts were recorded for this clonotype. The CDR3 sequence is CASSLGDRGYQETQYF. The CDR3 nucleotides are TGTGCCAGCAGCCTAGGGGACAGGGGTTACCAAGAGACCCAGTACTTC. This sequence joins TRBV7-9 and TRBJ2-5; 10 bases line up with TRBD1. J lost 0 bases, V lost 5 bases, and 6 bases had no gene match. CDR1 is SEHNR, CDR2 FQNEAQ, per germline (reference sequence). The CDR3 loop spans 16 amino acids.

This clonotype was seen a handful of times. The V and J genes are TRBV5-1 and TRBJ1-2; 7 bases are shared with TRBD1. V shed 0 bases and J 8 bases; nucleotides not matched to a gene: 4. From germline, CDR1 is SGHRS and CDR2 YFSETQ. The CDR3 has 13 residues. This chain's CDR3 is CASSLDQGGGYTF. The CDR3 DNA is TGCGCCAGCAGCTTGGACCAGGGGGGCGGCTACACCTTC.

The table lists this clonotype with many counts. V usage is TRBV20-1 and J usage is TRBJ1-2, with D tentatively TRBD1 (6 bases). The germline V gene has CDR1 DFQATT and CDR2 SNEGSKA (reference sequence). The CDR3 contains 13 residues. V shed 3 bases and J shed 7 bases, with 15 bases lying between them. The CDR3 region is CSARAYRQAGYTF. The CDR3 DNA sequence: TGCAGTGCTAGGGCTTACCGACAGGCTGGCTACACCTTC.

This clonotype was found a few times. The chain combines TRBV3-1 with TRBJ2-2; D is unresolved. The CDR3 runs to 17 residues. V lost 4 bases and J lost 7, with 22 bases in between. CDR1 and CDR2 (germline): LGHDT, YNNKEL (reference sequence). The CDR3 nucleotides read TGTGCCAGCAGCCGTAGTAAAGGGAACCCAATTGGCGGGGAGCTGTTTTTT. Protein product: CASSRSKGNPIGGELFF. The complete variable domain, with remaining parts taken from reference TRBV3-1 and TRBJ2-2, reads DTAVSQTPKYLVTQMGNDKSIKCEQNLGHDTMYWYKQDSKKFLKIMFSYNNKELIINETVPNRFSPKSPDKAHLNLHINSLELGDSAVYFCASSRSKGNPIGGELFFGEGSRLTVL.

This chain uses TRBV29-1 with TRBJ2-1; D is undetermined. Trimming cost V 8 bases and J 1 base, with 12 bases left between them. The germline CDR1 and CDR2 sequences are SQVTM and ANQGSEA. This CDR3 has 13 residues. In DNA form, the CDR3 reads TGCAGCCTTAGGGATATGTCCTACAATGAGCAGTTCTTC. Encoded protein: CSLRDMSYNEQFF.

Many counts were recorded for this clonotype. This sequence joins TRBV7-2 and TRBJ1-1; TRBD1 matches at 7 bases. This CDR3 is 12 amino acids long. Germline trimming cut 4 bases from V and 10 bases from J; bases unmatched to any gene: 6. Germline V gene data show CDR1 as SGHTA and CDR2 as FQGNSA. The CDR3 region is CASSSPGTVAFF. Here the CDR3 DNA reads TGTGCCAGCAGCTCCCCCGGGACAGTAGCTTTCTTT.

This clonotype was seen many times. The CDR3 region is CASTGSSYNSPLHF. The DNA of the CDR3 is TGTGCCAGCACCGGGAGCTCCTATAATTCACCCCTCCACTTT. This chain links TRBV2 with TRBJ1-6; D unresolved. The V and J ends lost 7 bases and 0 bases respectively, with 7 bases between them. This CDR3 has 14 amino acids. Germline V gene data show CDR1 as SNHLY and CDR2 as FYNNEI. The variable domain in full, with the rest retrieved from reference TRBV2 and TRBJ1-6, is EPEVTQTPSHQVTQMGQEVILRCVPISNHLYFYWYRQILGQKVEFLVSFYNNEISEKSEIFDDQFSVERPDGSNFTLKIRSTKLEDSAMYFCASTGSSYNSPLHFGNGTRLTVT.

Worth noting for this clonotype: A much larger clone lies a single base off, so this may be a read error. The rearrangement links TRBV7-2 to TRBJ2-7; D ambiguous. Germline values: CDR1 SGHTA, CDR2 FQGNSA. This CDR3 spans 11 amino acids. The CDR3: CAGSRAYEQYF. In nucleotides, the CDR3 is TGTGCCGGCAGCCGAGCCTACGAGCAGTACTTC.

This chain links TRBV5-1 with TRBJ1-6; perhaps TRBD1 as D (6 bases). The germline V and J ends were trimmed by 2 bases and 8 bases, with 14 bases remaining between them. Germline V gene sequence: CDR1 SGHRS, CDR2 YFSETQ. The length of the CDR3 is 15 residues. Written as DNA, the CDR3 is TGCGCCAGCAGCTTTGCCGGGACAAGCTATTCACCCCTCCACTTT. It is translated as CASSFAGTSYSPLHF.

The sample holds many counts of this clonotype. The chain has TRBV3-1 and TRBJ1-1; a weak D match, TRBD1 (6 bases). This CDR3 contains 13 residues. The V end lost 4 bases, the J end lost 9 bases, and 15 bases lay between the germline ends. Germline V gene data show CDR1 as LGHDT and CDR2 as YNNKEL (reference sequence). As DNA, the CDR3 is TGTGCCAGCAGCCTGGACAGTGTAAGGAAAGCTTTCTTT. Its translation is CASSLDSVRKAFF.

This clonotype was seen at least ten times. The J gene is TRBJ1-1, the V gene TRBV5-5; TRBD1 matches at 9 bases. Trimming cost V 4 bases and J 5 bases; bases outside gene matches: 15. Germline V lookup: CDR1 SGHKS, CDR2 YYEKEE (reference sequence). The CDR3 length is 17 residues. The CDR3 sequence is CASSTERTGEIRTEAFF. The CDR3 nucleotides are TGTGCCAGCAGCACTGAACGGACAGGGGAAATTAGAACTGAAGCTTTCTTT.

In this sample, this clonotype turned up many times. The J gene is TRBJ1-5, the V gene TRBV20-1; no clear D. The CDR3 is made up of 16 amino acids. CDR1 DFQATT and CDR2 SNEGSKA come from the germline V gene (reference sequence). V was pared by 0 bases and J by 1 base, with 13 bases between. The CDR3 sequence: CSARDLGLASNQPQHF. The CDR3 bases are TGCAGTGCTAGAGATCTCGGGCTTGCCAGCAATCAGCCCCAGCATTTT.

This clonotype was found many times. V usage is TRBV7-2 and J usage is TRBJ1-2; no firm D call. CDR1 is SGHTA and CDR2 is FQGNSA in the germline V gene. V was pared by 5 bases and J by 8 bases, with 21 bases between. The CDR3 consists of 15 residues. CDR3 coding DNA: TGTGCCAGCAGCCCGCTTGCCGGAGGCTGGGTGGGCTACACCTTC. It translates to CASSPLAGGWVGYTF. Combining the CDR3 with reference TRBV7-2 and TRBJ1-2 gives the whole variable domain GAGVSQSPSNKVTEKGKDVELRCDPISGHTALYWYRQSLGQGLEFLIYFQGNSAPDKSGLPSDRFSAERTGGSVSTLTIQRTQQEDSAVYLCASSPLAGGWVGYTFGSGTRLTVV.

This clonotype occurred many times. The chain has TRBV6-5 and TRBJ2-5; D remains unclear. The CDR3 is made up of 12 amino acids. Germline loops: CDR1 MNHEY, CDR2 SVGAGI. The V end lost 4 bases, the J end lost 5 bases, and 8 bases lay between the germline ends. CDR3 nucleotide sequence: TGTGCCAGCAGTTCCCCGAGGGAGACCCAGTACTTC. Translated: CASSSPRETQYF.

The rearrangement links TRBV6-2 or TRBV6-3 to TRBJ2-5, with D perhaps matching TRBD2 (6 bases). Trimming took 4 bases from V and 5 from J, leaving 20 bases between them. The germline V gene encodes CDR1 MNHEY and CDR2 SVGEGT. The CDR3 loop spans 16 amino acids. The CDR3: CASSSPRENHLETQYF. CDR3 nucleotide sequence: TGTGCCAGCAGTTCCCCCCGGGAGAACCACCTGGAGACCCAGTACTTC.

The gene calls are TRBV11-2 and TRBJ2-3; 11 bases line up with TRBD2. This CDR3 spans 16 amino acids. Per germline, CDR1 SGHAT and CDR2 FQNNGV. Trimming cost V 0 bases and J 5 bases; bases outside gene matches: 4. The CDR3 spells CASSLDLAGGQDTQYF. In nucleotides, the CDR3 is TGTGCCAGCAGCTTAGATTTAGCGGGGGGGCAAGATACGCAGTATTTT.

This clonotype was counted many times. The chain recombines TRBV6-1 with TRBJ2-7; no clear D gene. In germline, CDR1 is MNHNS, CDR2 SASEGT. The CDR3 spans 12 residues. Trimming pared 4 bases from V and 3 bases from J, leaving 7 bases between. This CDR3 is CASSAVFYEQYF. CDR3 bases: TGTGCCAGCAGTGCGGTGTTCTACGAGCAGTACTTC.